The count of the clone carrying this T cell receptor beta chain is one. Original analysis: By means of reference gene primer amplification, nucleated cell counts were estimated. Sequencing used immunoSEQ multiplex PCR; TCRdb keeps in-frame clones, though not all of them. The V and J calls and clone size are taken from that table; D and trimming were inferred from the DNA. Of about 160,000 clones in the sample, approximately 84% were seen once. The sample comes from a study of blood T cell repertoires in COVID-19. Overall study: COVID-19 samples from acute and convalescent phases originated in the United States, Italy and Spain. T cells, B-cell-depleted T cells, or PBMCs provided the cDNA or gDNA that served as material.

V shed 1 base and J shed 6 bases, with 9 bases lying between them. From germline, CDR1 is MNHEY and CDR2 SVGEGT. This CDR3 comprises 14 residues. Sequenced sample: peripheral blood. This sequence originates from a man younger than 30 with active or convalescent COVID-19. The V gene is TRBV6-2 or TRBV6-3, the J gene TRBJ2-2, with D possibly matching TRBD2 (5 bases). The CDR3 sequence: CASSYLGSAGELFF. CDR3 nucleotide sequence: TGTGCCAGCAGTTACTTAGGGAGCGCCGGGGAGCTGTTTTTT.